The T cell receptor beta chain under discussion was sequenced for a study of human T cells and chemical hapten exposure (dated by TCRdb to the early 2020s). Study-level background: For sensitization, 2% DPC in acetone was applied to an approximately 2 cm by approximately 2 cm area of upper inner arm skin. Patch testing on the upper back used Finn chambers containing 0.01% DPC, with scoring done after 6 days according to International Contact Dermatitis Research Group standards. Blood samples were taken from patients before sensitization (week 0) and at 2, 6 and about 24 weeks after DPC sensitization. Blood for TCR sequencing was provided by twenty-nine alopecia patients at one to four time points (pre-sensitization, 2, 6 and 24 weeks). Libraries were combined into a pool for sequencing, and differences in TCR yield between samples came mainly from small differences in library volumes within the pool. Patients additionally received weekly therapeutic DPC doses to the scalp throughout the roughly 25-week study period. The study tracked peripheral blood TCR repertoire changes in vivo during primary and secondary sensitization to the hapten diphenylcyclopropenone (DPC) in alopecia patients. Alopecia areata with under or over 50% scalp involvement, alopecia totalis and alopecia universalis were represented in the patient cohort, which was mostly female. Study-level results and caveats: All patients had alopecia, a presumed autoimmune disease, so their immune response might differ from that of healthy individuals. Compared with pre-sensitization or healthy control sets, expanded TCRs formed significantly more large CDR3 similarity clusters, which is consistent with antigen-driven responses. A positive correlation was found between the number of PT1 expanded TCRs and patch test score, with significance reached at thresholds 8, 16 and 32 but not 4. Repeated subsampling changed both the strength of the expansion versus patch-test correlation and the threshold at which the correlation became significant. The number of TCRs above 1 in 1000 frequency did not change with DPC sensitization; there was no evidence of global repertoire structure alterations.

What this sample's time point label stands for: patch test 1, 2 weeks after DPC sensitization. Sample treatment or condition, as interpreted from the label and publication: therapeutic diphenylcyclopropenone sensitization with weekly scalp DPC. At every patch-test visit, the blood draw took place before the patch test was put on. Eligible patients were aged 18 to 70, diagnosed with alopecia, deemed suitable for DPC therapy, and excluded if pregnant. Total RNA was isolated from unfractionated whole blood collected in Tempus Blood RNA tubes. This clonotype came up a few times. What antigen it recognizes has not been identified. Base qualities are not at hand, and no much larger clone is one base apart. Trimming takes 2 bases off V and 5 bases off J; junction bases not matched to a gene: 2. As encoded in the germline V gene, CDR1 is MNHEY while CDR2 is SVGAGI. Including cysteine and phenylalanine, the CDR3 has 13 amino acids. The sequence is cut down to CDR3 DNA, 39 bases in frame from base 1.

The receptor library was made with RACE. For sequencing, a NextSeq 500 was employed. Library preparation attached unique molecular identifiers to individual cDNA molecules for quantitative, reproducible TCR counting. Both TCR alpha and TCR beta chains were sequenced from each blood RNA sample. Under the source paper's analysis protocol: A median of around 100,000 TCRs per sample was observed, with a range of about 23,224 to 750,000. V, J and CDR3 annotation of the TCR reads was carried out using the Decombinator software suite. To make PS versus PT1 abundance plots, every sample was subsampled to the same number of TCRs (28,000). TCRs were defined as expanded if absent before sensitization and observed at least eight times at the 2-week time point. TCRdb passed the public sequencing reads through fastp at Q25 and MiXCR, retaining productive beta sequences. All rows with the same CDR3 protein become a single entry with the most common DNA and genes. The V and J calls and clone size are TCRdb's, not the authors'. This sample is represented by fewer than 200,000 distinct CDR3 sequences; about a fifth of them were singletons. Clones ranked in the top ten supply less than 7% of the sample.

The TCR sequence derives from a woman in her forties or fifties with alopecia areata. Some clones in this sample may be carry-over from other donors' samples. The sequenced sample was whole blood, obtained in connection with sensitization to the hapten diphenylcyclopropenone (DPC). The rearranged segments are TRBV6-5 and TRBJ1-1, with 7 bases in between that match TRBD1. The base sequence is TGTGCCAGCAGTTACAGGGGGCTTACTGAAGCTTTCTTT. Its protein product is CASSYRGLTEAFF.